Following are 22 T cell receptor beta chains from one sample sequenced in a study of Ad26.COV2.S vaccination and SARS-CoV-2 variants. Treatment specified: some 19 received Ad26.COV2.S at low or high dose, single or two shots; about 5 received placebo; per-sample allocation not given. Sampling took place 63 days after the first vaccine or placebo injection. Assay: immunoSEQ multiplex PCR; the TCRdb copy retains only in-frame clones and omits some. The table lists about 390,000 clones, less than 90% of them singletons. Sequenced here: peripheral blood, sampled in a trial of Ad26.COV2.S vaccine versus placebo. The receptor source for this set is a person aged 18 to 65 who received the Ad26.COV2.S COVID-19 vaccine or a placebo.

V and J are TRBV30 and TRBJ1-5; 7 bases agree with TRBD1. The trim removed 3 bases at V and 7 bases at J, leaving 6 bases unmatched. CDR3 length equals 13 residues. CDR1 and CDR2 from the germline V gene are GTSNPN and SVGIG (reference sequence). The CDR3 DNA follows: TGTGCCTGGAGGGGGGGACAGTCCCAGCCCCAGCATTTT. Its protein is CAWRGGQSQPQHF.

The CDR3, as DNA: TGTGCCAGCAGTCCCTGGACTAGCGCGACCTACGAGCAGTACTTC. It encodes CASSPWTSATYEQYF. This rearrangement joins TRBV2 to TRBJ2-7; 9 bases are shared with TRBD2. Per germline, CDR1 SNHLY and CDR2 FYNNEI. V lost 5 bases and J lost 2; bases outside the gene matches: 7. The CDR3 contains 15 residues. Full variable domain (missing parts from reference TRBV2 and TRBJ2-7): EPEVTQTPSHQVTQMGQEVILRCVPISNHLYFYWYRQILGQKVEFLVSFYNNEISEKSEIFDDQFSVERPDGSNFTLKIRSTKLEDSAMYFCASSPWTSATYEQYFGPGTRLTVT.

J is TRBJ1-1 and V is TRBV3-1 (or the pseudogene TRBV3-2); 9 bases line up with TRBD1. Germline V gene data show CDR1 as LGHDT and CDR2 as YNNKEL (reference sequence). The junction had 8 bases not matched to a gene; V was cut back by 1 base and J by 5 bases. The CDR3 extends over 16 amino acids. This chain's CDR3 is CASSQAFLQGATEAFF. For the CDR3, the DNA is TGTGCCAGCAGCCAAGCTTTTCTACAGGGGGCAACTGAAGCTTTCTTT.

This clone was observed a single time. The chain couples TRBV3-1 (or the pseudogene TRBV3-2) to TRBJ2-3, with no clear D. This CDR3 comprises 15 residues. Per the germline V gene, CDR1 is LGHDT and CDR2 is YNNKEL (reference sequence). Trimming removed 0 bases at V and 5 bases at J, with 12 bases between. In DNA, the CDR3 is TGTGCCAGCAGCCAAGATCTGGACGGTGAAGATACGCAGTATTTT. Translated: CASSQDLDGEDTQYF.

This chain joins TRBV7-9 and TRBJ1-1; D not resolved. V lost 5 bases and J 7 bases, leaving 17 bases between the germline ends. The germline gives CDR1 SEHNR, CDR2 FQNEAQ (reference sequence). The CDR3 has 14 amino acids. In DNA, the CDR3 is TGTGCCAGCAGCCAAACTGTCGGTGCACGTGAAGCTTTCTTT. Translating gives CASSQTVGAREAFF.

The rearrangement joins TRBV9 to TRBJ2-7; 11 bases agree with TRBD2. CDR3 size: 14 residues. The germline gives CDR1 SGDLS, CDR2 YYNGEE. Trimming at V came to 3 bases and at J to 5 bases, leaving 4 bases not matched to a gene. CDR3 in amino acids: CASSAGLAAHEQYF. The CDR3 region has the DNA TGTGCCAGCAGCGCGGGACTAGCGGCCCACGAGCAGTACTTC.

This chain links TRBV2 with TRBJ2-5; no reliable D call. Between the trimmed V and J ends, which lost 4 bases and 4 bases, there was a span of 10 bases. This CDR3 comprises 13 residues. Germline values: CDR1 SNHLY, CDR2 FYNNEI. The CDR3 DNA reads TGTGCCAGCAGTGGGTTAGGGTCAGAGACCCAGTACTTC. Amino acids: CASSGLGSETQYF.

The J gene is TRBJ2-7, the V gene TRBV3-1 (or the pseudogene TRBV3-2), with a possible D match to TRBD2 (6 bases). CDR1 is LGHDT and CDR2 is YNNKEL in the germline V gene (reference sequence). The CDR3 is made up of 13 amino acids. V was pared by 4 bases and J by 6 bases, with 13 bases between. CDR3 sequence reads: CASSPGTGVEQYF. The CDR3 DNA reads TGTGCCAGCAGCCCCGGGACTGGGGTCGAGCAGTACTTC.

The count of this clone is one. The V and J genes are TRBV4-1 and TRBJ2-3, with D perhaps TRBD1 (5 bases). CDR3 length: 13 amino acids. V was clipped by 0 bases and J by 5 bases, with 6 bases between them. Germline V lookup: CDR1 MGHRA, CDR2 YSYEKL. In DNA, the CDR3 is TGCGCCAGCAGCCAAGACAGGGAAGATACGCAGTATTTT. It translates to CASSQDREDTQYF.

Notes on this clone: Germline and junction disagree at one end, which may indicate a read error. The genes are TRBV25-1 and TRBJ1-2, with 7 bases aligning to TRBD1. CDR1 is MGHDK, CDR2 SYGVNS, per germline. The length of the CDR3 is 15 residues. Here the CDR3 DNA reads TGTCCCAGCAGTGAAAACACGGCAGGGGGGAATGGCTACACCTTC. This translates into CPSSENTAGGNGYTF.

This sequence joins TRBV6-5 and TRBJ1-1; D gene ambiguous. This CDR3 has 14 residues. Trimming pared 9 bases from V and 6 bases from J, leaving 20 bases between. Germline V lookup: CDR1 MNHEY, CDR2 SVGAGI. This CDR3 is CASTRLARMAEAFF. CDR3 nucleotide sequence: TGTGCCAGTACCCGTCTTGCTCGGATGGCTGAAGCTTTCTTT.

This clone was recorded a few times. This rearrangement joins TRBV18 to TRBJ1-3; D unresolved. This CDR3 spans 14 amino acids. CDR1 and CDR2 (germline): KGHSH, LQKENI. V was cut by 4 bases and J by 4 bases, with 11 bases left in between. The CDR3 DNA is TGTGCCAGCTCACTTGGTTCGGCGGGAAACACCATATATTTT. Translating gives CASSLGSAGNTIYF.

This clone was seen a single time. V usage is TRBV19 and J usage is TRBJ2-2, with unresolved D. This CDR3 spans 14 amino acids. Between the trimmed V and J ends, which lost 3 bases and 6 bases, there was a span of 11 bases. CDR1 and CDR2 from the germline V gene are LNHDA and SQIVND (reference sequence). CDR3 loop: CASSISSVAGELFF. The CDR3, as DNA: TGTGCCAGTAGTATTAGCTCGGTGGCCGGGGAGCTGTTTTTT. The full variable domain, rest sourced from reference TRBV19 and TRBJ2-2, is DGGITQSPKYLFRKEGQNVTLSCEQNLNHDAMYWYRQDPGQGLRLIYYSQIVNDFQKGDIAEGYSVSREKKESFPLTVTSAQKNPTAFYLCASSISSVAGELFFGEGSRLTVL.

The chain recombines TRBV5-4 with TRBJ2-4, with TRBD1 identical over 9 bases. The V segment lost 3 bases and the J segment 4 bases; nucleotides outside the gene matches: 5. The V gene's germline CDR1 is SGHNT and CDR2 YYREEE (reference sequence). This CDR3 is 15 amino acids long. CDR3 in DNA: TGTGCCAGCAGCTCCCGTGGACAGGGGAAAAACATTCAGTACTTC. It codes for CASSSRGQGKNIQYF.

CDR3 protein: CASSPNAYNEQFF. DNA for the CDR3: TGTGCCAGCAGCCCGAACGCCTACAATGAGCAGTTCTTC. V and J are TRBV11-3 and TRBJ2-1; D is unresolved. The CDR3 spans 13 residues. CDR1 SGHNT and CDR2 YENEEA come from the germline V gene. V lost 5 bases and J 2 bases, leaving 7 bases between the germline ends.

The chain has TRBV11-2 and TRBJ2-7; perhaps D is TRBD1 or TRBD2 (5 bases each). The CDR3 spans 17 residues. Germline V gene lookup returns CDR1 SGHAT and CDR2 FQNNGV. V was clipped by 5 bases and J by 1 base, with 21 bases between them. The CDR3 sequence is CASSPLRVGTVSYEQYF. The CDR3 DNA reads as TGTGCCAGCAGCCCCCTTCGGGTCGGGACGGTTTCCTACGAGCAGTACTTC.

The V and J genes are TRBV21-1 and TRBJ1-2; TRBD1 reflects the table's D call only, with no check against the DNA. TRBV21-1 is termed a pseudogene. The CDR3 extends over 14 amino acids. The CDR3 spells CASSESGQGYGYTF. CDR3 bases: TGTGCCAGCAGCGAATCGGGACAGGGGTATGGCTACACCTTC.

The rearrangement joins TRBV18 to TRBJ2-7; 10 nucleotides match TRBD1. V dropped 5 bases and J dropped 2; count of bases not matched to a gene: 6. This CDR3 has 15 amino acids. Germline CDR1 and CDR2: KGHSH and LQKENI. The CDR3: CASSSGQGRTYEQYF. The DNA of the CDR3 is TGTGCCAGCTCATCGGGACAGGGGAGGACCTACGAGCAGTACTTC.

The V gene is TRBV27, the J gene TRBJ2-7; TRBD1 matches 10 bases. Germline assignment: CDR1 MNHEY and CDR2 SMNVEV (reference sequence). The V segment lost 5 bases and the J segment 4 bases; nucleotides outside the gene matches: 8. This CDR3 has 15 residues. CDR3 sequence: CASSATGTGAYEQYF. The CDR3 bases are TGTGCCAGCAGTGCCACCGGGACAGGGGCGTACGAGCAGTACTTC.

The chain uses TRBV5-4 and TRBJ1-2; no reliable D call. The length of the CDR3 is 13 residues. The germline gives CDR1 SGHNT, CDR2 YYREEE (reference sequence). Trimming took 0 bases from V and 3 from J, leaving 6 bases between them. CDR3 residues: CASSLDSYYGYTF. For the CDR3, the DNA is TGTGCCAGCAGCTTGGACAGCTACTATGGCTACACCTTC.

In its sample, this clone was seen a few times. The rearrangement links TRBV5-4 to TRBJ1-4, with D hard to call. Between the trimmed V and J ends, which lost 0 bases and 7 bases, there was a span of 13 bases. The CDR3 is 15 amino acids. Germline V gene sequence: CDR1 SGHNT, CDR2 YYREEE (reference sequence). The CDR3 DNA follows: TGTGCCAGCAGCTTGGTGACCGGTCGGGGTGAAAAACTGTTTTTT. As protein: CASSLVTGRGEKLFF. Together with reference TRBV5-4 and TRBJ1-4, the CDR3 gives the full variable domain: ETGVTQSPTHLIKTRGQQVTLRCSSQSGHNTVSWYQQALGQGPQFIFQYYREEENGRGNFPPRFSGLQFPNYSSELNVNALELDDSALYLCASSLVTGRGEKLFFGSGTQLSVL.

A remark on this clone: Different DNA sequences within this sample yield the same CDR3. CDR3 in DNA: TGTGCCAGCAGCAACTACGAGCAGTACTTC. It specifies CASSNYEQYF. The chain couples TRBV2 to TRBJ2-7, with unresolved D. V was cut by 6 bases and J by 3 bases, with 3 bases left in between. Germline V gene data show CDR1 as SNHLY and CDR2 as FYNNEI. CDR3 length: 10 amino acids. Complete variable domain (other parts from reference TRBV2 and TRBJ2-7): EPEVTQTPSHQVTQMGQEVILRCVPISNHLYFYWYRQILGQKVEFLVSFYNNEISEKSEIFDDQFSVERPDGSNFTLKIRSTKLEDSAMYFCASSNYEQYFGPGTRLTVT.